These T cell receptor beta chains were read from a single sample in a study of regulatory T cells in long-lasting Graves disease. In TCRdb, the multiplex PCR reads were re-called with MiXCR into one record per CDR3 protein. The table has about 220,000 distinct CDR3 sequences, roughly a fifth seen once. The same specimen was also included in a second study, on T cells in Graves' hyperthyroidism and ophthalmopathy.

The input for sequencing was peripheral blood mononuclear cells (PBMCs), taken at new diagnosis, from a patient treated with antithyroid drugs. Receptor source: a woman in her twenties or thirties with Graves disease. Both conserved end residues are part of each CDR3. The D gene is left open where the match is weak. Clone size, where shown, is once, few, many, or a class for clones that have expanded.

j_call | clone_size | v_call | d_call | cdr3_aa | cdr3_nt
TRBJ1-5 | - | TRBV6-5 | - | CASSYPDPNQPQHF | TGTGCCAGCAGTTACCCGGACCCTAATCAGCCCCAGCATTTT
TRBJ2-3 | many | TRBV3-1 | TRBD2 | CASSQVVLADRTSDTQYF | TGTGCCAGCAGCCAAGTTGTGCTAGCGGATAGGACGTCAGATACGCAGTATTTT
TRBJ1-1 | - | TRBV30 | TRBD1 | CAWSARQGQKMNTEAFF | TGTGCCTGGAGTGCCCGACAGGGGCAAAAAATGAACACTGAAGCTTTCTTT
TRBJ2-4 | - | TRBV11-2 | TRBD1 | CASSLAGTGPLF | TGTGCCAGCAGCTTGGCAGGGACAGGGCCCCTATTC
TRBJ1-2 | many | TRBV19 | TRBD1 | CASSTQSGTDFYGYTF | TGTGCCAGTAGTACCCAATCCGGGACAGACTTCTATGGCTACACCTTC
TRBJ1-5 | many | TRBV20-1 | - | CSAPRPEGSNQPQHF | TGCAGTGCTCCCCGGCCCGAGGGCAGCAATCAGCCCCAGCATTTT
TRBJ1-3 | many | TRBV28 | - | CASSLNGNTIYF | TGTGCCAGCAGTTTGAATGGAAACACCATATATTTT
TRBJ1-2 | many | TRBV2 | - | CASSVGTNYGYTF | TGTGCCAGCAGTGTCGGGACCAACTATGGCTACACCTTC
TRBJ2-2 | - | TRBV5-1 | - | CASRGMAGPNTGELFF | TGCGCCAGCAGGGGGATGGCGGGCCCGAACACCGGGGAGCTGTTTTTT
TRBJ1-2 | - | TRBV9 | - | CASSEPHGYTF | TGTGCCAGCAGCGAGCCCCATGGCTACACCTTC
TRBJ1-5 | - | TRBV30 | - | CAWSPGGGNQPQHF | TGTGCCTGGAGTCCCGGAGGTGGCAATCAGCCCCAGCATTTT
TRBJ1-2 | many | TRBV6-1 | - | CVTYESFTNYGYTF | TGTGTTACGTACGAAAGTTTCACTAACTATGGCTACACCTTC
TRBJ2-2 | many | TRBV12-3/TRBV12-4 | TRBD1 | CASSLNRGGTGELFF | TGTGCCAGCAGTTTAAACAGGGGTGGCACCGGGGAGCTGTTTTTT